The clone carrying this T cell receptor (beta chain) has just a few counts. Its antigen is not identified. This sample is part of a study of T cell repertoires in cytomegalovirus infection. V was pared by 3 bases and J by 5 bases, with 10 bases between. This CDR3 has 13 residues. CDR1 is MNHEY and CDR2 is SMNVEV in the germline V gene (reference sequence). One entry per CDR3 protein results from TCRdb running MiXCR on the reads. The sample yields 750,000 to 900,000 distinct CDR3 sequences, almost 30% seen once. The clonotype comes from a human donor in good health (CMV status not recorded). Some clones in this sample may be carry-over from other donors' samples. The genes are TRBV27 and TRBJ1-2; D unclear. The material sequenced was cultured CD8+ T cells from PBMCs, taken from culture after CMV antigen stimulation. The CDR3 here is CASSLGAWYGYTF. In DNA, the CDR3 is TGTGCCAGCAGTTTGGGCGCTTGGTATGGCTACACCTTC.